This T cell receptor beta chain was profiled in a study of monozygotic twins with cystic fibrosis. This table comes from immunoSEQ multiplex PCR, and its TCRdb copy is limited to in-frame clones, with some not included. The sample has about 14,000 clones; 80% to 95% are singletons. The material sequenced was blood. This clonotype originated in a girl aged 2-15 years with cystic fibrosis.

The CDR3 here is CASRGNTEAFF. CDR3 DNA sequence: TGTGCCAGCAGGGGGAACACTGAAGCTTTCTTT. V gene TRBV6-5 combines with J gene TRBJ1-1; D remains ambiguous. Germline V gives CDR1 MNHEY, CDR2 SVGAGI. Trimming stripped 6 bases from V and 1 base from J, with 3 bases between. The CDR3 covers 11 residues.